A selection of T cell receptor beta chains follows, all from one sample in a study of T-cell reconstitution after alpha-beta-depleted transplantation in children. TCRdb called the PCR reads again in MiXCR, with one record for every CDR3 protein. The repertoire holds fewer than 750,000 distinct CDR3 sequences, with 23% as singletons. The sequences come from PBMCs, mostly from graft donor cells, collected 360 days after TCRalphabeta/CD19-depleted stem cell transplant. These receptors were obtained from a boy under two years old who had a stem cell transplant for acute myeloid leukemia, so the T cells may come from the graft donor. The CDR3 runs from the conserved cysteine through the conserved F or W. A D gene is named only where the DNA matches it firmly. Clone size is not always given. Where it is, it says once, few, many or a class for expanded clones.

v_gene	len	j_gene	abundance	d_gene	CDR3nt	CDR3aa
TRBV4-3	14	TRBJ2-7	few	-	TGCGCCAGCAGCCAATACCCGGGTGCCTACGAGCAGTACTTC	CASSQYPGAYEQYF
TRBV5-1	15	TRBJ2-3	-	-	TGCGCCAGCAGCTTGTCGTTGGGGTTCGCAGATACGCAGTATTTT	CASSLSLGFADTQYF
TRBV12-3/TRBV12-4	13	TRBJ1-4	few	TRBD1	TGTGCCAGCAGTCCCTTAAACAGGGGAAAACTGTTTTTT	CASSPLNRGKLFF
TRBV20-1	18	TRBJ2-5	-	TRBD2	TGCAGTGCTAGTGGTTGGATTGAGCGGGGGGACCCGTTGGGGACCCAGTACTTC	CSASGWIERGDPLGTQYF
TRBV25-1	14	TRBJ1-2	few	TRBD1	TGTGCCAGCAGTCTGACAGGGGCATTCTATGGCTACACCTTC	CASSLTGAFYGYTF
TRBV29-1	15	TRBJ1-2	few	TRBD1	TGCAGCGTCCCCTTTACGGGACAGAAACTCTATGGCTACACCTTC	CSVPFTGQKLYGYTF
TRBV6-5	15	TRBJ1-1	-	-	TGTGCCAGCAGTTACCGCGGACTGACGAACACTGAAGCTTTCTTT	CASSYRGLTNTEAFF
TRBV6-1	15	TRBJ2-2	few	TRBD1	TGTGCCAGCCAGATGGACAGGGGGCAAGCGGGGGAGCTGTTTTTT	CASQMDRGQAGELFF
TRBV5-1	15	TRBJ2-3	few	-	TGCGCCAGCAGCTTTTACCCAACTAGCACAGATACGCAGTATTTT	CASSFYPTSTDTQYF
TRBV5-1	14	TRBJ2-1	-	-	TGCGCCAGCAGCTTGCCATTGGGCGGCAATGAGCAGTTCTTC	CASSLPLGGNEQFF
TRBV20-1	12	TRBJ2-3	many	-	TGCAGTGTCTTTAGCGGTACAGATACGCAGTATTTT	CSVFSGTDTQYF
TRBV6-1	13	TRBJ1-5	few	-	TGTGCCAGCAGTGTACGGTTCAATCAGCCCCAGCATTTT	CASSVRFNQPQHF
TRBV4-1	15	TRBJ2-1	-	-	TGCGCCAGCAGCCGCGGGACTCTTCGCAACAATGAGCAGTTCTTC	CASSRGTLRNNEQFF
TRBV28	13	TRBJ1-5	-	TRBD1	TGTGCCAGCAGTCAGGGGGCCGGCCAGCCCCAGCATTTT	CASSQGAGQPQHF
TRBV7-9	14	TRBJ2-1	many	-	TGTGCCAGCAGCTTCGGCCTGGGGTACAATGAGCAGTTCTTC	CASSFGLGYNEQFF
TRBV5-1	15	TRBJ2-1	-	-	TGCGCCAGCAGCCCCTGGACAGTCCAGTACAATGAGCAGTTCTTC	CASSPWTVQYNEQFF
TRBV29-1	13	TRBJ1-2	-	-	TGCAGCGTTGAAGATCAAGGGACCTATGGCTACACCTTC	CSVEDQGTYGYTF
TRBV2	15	TRBJ2-3	few	TRBD2	TGTGCCGGCGGGAGGGGAATAGAGCCCACAGATACGCAGTATTTT	CAGGRGIEPTDTQYF
TRBV7-6	15	TRBJ2-1	few	-	TGTGCCAGCAGCTTTCAACAGGGATTCTACAATGAGCAGTTCTTC	CASSFQQGFYNEQFF
TRBV12-3/TRBV12-4	15	TRBJ2-3	-	TRBD2	TGTGCCAGCAACCTTAGCGGGGGGGCCGGAGATACGCAGTATTTT	CASNLSGGAGDTQYF
TRBV6-5	15	TRBJ2-1	many	-	TGTGCCAGCAGTTACTCGACTAGGGGCGCGAATGAGCAGTTCTTC	CASSYSTRGANEQFF
TRBV14	15	TRBJ2-2	-	TRBD1	TGTGCCAGCAGCCGCCGGACAGGTTTAAACGGGGAGCTGTTTTTT	CASSRRTGLNGELFF
TRBV6-5	14	TRBJ2-2	few	-	TGTGCCAGCAGTTACTGGGATAAGGCCGGGGAGCTGTTTTTT	CASSYWDKAGELFF
TRBV29-1	11	TRBJ1-1	many	-	TGCAGCGTTGGGACAGTCGCTGAAGCTTTCTTT	CSVGTVAEAFF
TRBV12-3/TRBV12-4	15	TRBJ2-3	few	-	TGTGCCAGCAGTCCCTTGGGGGAGAACACAGATACGCAGTATTTT	CASSPLGENTDTQYF
TRBV7-2	14	TRBJ2-1	-	-	TGTGCCAGCAGCTTAGCCCGACCCGGGGGGCCGAAGTTCTTC	CASSLARPGGPKFF
TRBV12-3/TRBV12-4	14	TRBJ2-3	many	-	TGTGCCAGCAGTCCGGGGCCTCAGGCGGATACGCAGTATTTT	CASSPGPQADTQYF
TRBV7-2	14	TRBJ2-2	-	-	TGTGCCAGCAGCTTAACCATCGGGGCCGGGGAGCTGTTTTTT	CASSLTIGAGELFF
TRBV25-1	17	TRBJ2-3	-	TRBD1	TGTGCCAGCAGTGATCACAGGGGTATGGGTTACACAGATACGCAGTATTTT	CASSDHRGMGYTDTQYF
TRBV6-5	14	TRBJ2-3	many	-	TGTGCCAGCAGTTACTCAATTCAGGCAGATACGCAGTATTTT	CASSYSIQADTQYF
TRBV20-1	15	TRBJ2-7	many	TRBD1	TGCAGTGCTAGAGATCTGGGTCAGGGGGCCTACGAGCAGTACTTC	CSARDLGQGAYEQYF
TRBV18	14	TRBJ1-5	-	-	TGTGCCAGCTCCACGCGAAAATCCAATCAGCCCCAGCATTTT	CASSTRKSNQPQHF
TRBV7-6	16	TRBJ2-2	-	-	TGTGCCAGCAGTTCAGCGGGCTCTTCCAACACCGGGGAGCTGTTTTTT	CASSSAGSSNTGELFF
TRBV19	15	TRBJ2-1	few	TRBD2	TGTGCCAGAGGGGCCCGTGGGATGACTAGCCCTCCGCGGTTCTTC	CARGARGMTSPPRFF
TRBV12-3/TRBV12-4	12	TRBJ2-7	many	-	TGTGCCAGCAGTTTCTACGGTTACGAGCAGTACTTC	CASSFYGYEQYF
TRBV27	15	TRBJ2-1	many	-	TGTGCCAGCAGTTTAACGGAGCTGGGGGTCAATGAGCAGTTCTTC	CASSLTELGVNEQFF
TRBV11-2	14	TRBJ2-3	-	-	TGTGCCAGCAGCCACAACACAGGGACAGATACGCAGTATTTT	CASSHNTGTDTQYF
TRBV29-1	14	TRBJ2-7	-	-	TGCAGCGTAGTCCTCTTATCTAGCTCCTACGAGCAGTACTTC	CSVVLLSSSYEQYF
TRBV18	14	TRBJ2-3	many	-	TGTGCCAGCTCACCAAGGGTTTCTCCAGATACGCAGTATTTT	CASSPRVSPDTQYF
TRBV20-1	12	TRBJ2-5	many	-	TGCAGTGCTAGTTTGGGGGAGGAGACCCAGTACTTC	CSASLGEETQYF
TRBV7-2	18	TRBJ2-3	few	TRBD1	TGTGCCAGCAGCTTAACGGCGAGGGGGCAGGGGAAGGGAGATACGCAGTATTTT	CASSLTARGQGKGDTQYF
TRBV6-2/TRBV6-3	12	TRBJ1-6	many	-	TGTGCCGGACGGACCTCGCCTTCACCCCTCCACTTT	CAGRTSPSPLHF
TRBV20-1	14	TRBJ2-5	few	-	TGCAGTGCTATCAGCACCCGAGGGGGGGAGACCCAGTACTTC	CSAISTRGGETQYF
TRBV6-1	15	TRBJ1-5	-	TRBD1	TGTGCCAGCACACCCGGGACAGGGCGAAATCAGCCCCAGCATTTT	CASTPGTGRNQPQHF
TRBV7-2	15	TRBJ1-5	-	-	TGTGCCAGCAGCTTAGCCAGGGGAAGCAATCAGCCCCAGCATTTT	CASSLARGSNQPQHF
TRBV4-1	16	TRBJ2-2	-	-	TGCGCCAGCAGCCAAGAGGGTCTGGGGGACACCGGGGAGCTGTTTTTT	CASSQEGLGDTGELFF
TRBV12-3/TRBV12-4	14	TRBJ2-7	-	-	TGTGCCAGCAATACAGCCGGGTTCTCCTACGAGCAGTACTTC	CASNTAGFSYEQYF
TRBV20-1	16	TRBJ2-3	few	TRBD1	TGCAGTGCTAGAGATGCAGGGGGCGTTAGCACAGATACGCAGTATTTT	CSARDAGGVSTDTQYF
TRBV4-1	24	TRBJ2-4	-	TRBD1	TGCGCCAGCAGCCAAGTAGGTAGAGTGGGAAACCGGGACAGACCTCCTTTGCTGCTAAACATTCAGTACTTC	CASSQVGRVGNRDRPPLLLNIQYF
TRBV29-1	13	TRBJ1-5	-	-	TGCAGCGTTCGATCGGGGGGCAATCAGCCCCAGCATTTT	CSVRSGGNQPQHF
TRBV20-1	16	TRBJ2-1	few	TRBD1	TGCAGTGCTAGAGTGGGCCCGGGGACAGGGATTTGGGAGCAGTTCTTC	CSARVGPGTGIWEQFF
TRBV12-3/TRBV12-4	13	TRBJ1-2	-	TRBD1	TGTGCCAGCAGTTTAAGCAGGGGGGCTGGCTACACCTTC	CASSLSRGAGYTF
TRBV6-1	15	TRBJ1-2	-	-	TGTGCCAGCAGCAACGCGGGGAGCAACCTCTATGGCTACACCTTC	CASSNAGSNLYGYTF
TRBV6-5	12	TRBJ2-1	few	-	TGTGCCAGCAGTTACCAGGGACATGAGCAGTTCTTC	CASSYQGHEQFF
TRBV28	17	TRBJ2-2	-	TRBD2	TGTGCCAGCAGTCCAGGCAGACTAGCGAAGTCGCTCGGGGAGCTGTTTTTT	CASSPGRLAKSLGELFF
TRBV6-5	14	TRBJ1-1	many	-	TGTGCCAGCAGTTACGGGCAGATGAACACTGAAGCTTTCTTT	CASSYGQMNTEAFF